This TCR beta chain was profiled in a study of blood T cell repertoires in COVID-19. Study-level background: Researchers got acute and convalescent COVID-19 samples from the United States, Italy and Spain.

CDR3 length equals 14 residues. V lost 3 bases and J 4 bases, leaving 12 bases between the germline ends. The germline V gene has CDR1 MNHEY and CDR2 SMNVEV (reference sequence). As handled by the study authors: It was from reference gene primer amplification that nucleated cell counts were estimated. Produced via immunoSEQ multiplex PCR; TCRdb's table is partial and in-frame only. Clone size and V and J calls were adopted from that table, with D and trimming inferred from the DNA. This table has about 260,000 clones, 88% appearing once. Source material: peripheral blood. The receptor was isolated from a man aged 60 to 75 who had recovered from COVID-19. V usage is TRBV27 and J usage is TRBJ1-1; D is unclear. CDR3 residues: CASSFGQSSTEAFF. The DNA for the CDR3 is TGTGCCAGCAGTTTTGGGCAGTCGAGCACTGAAGCTTTCTTT.